The 11 T cell receptor beta chains below come from one sample, sequenced in a study of cytomegalovirus exposure and HLA in healthy donors (dated by TCRdb to about 2017). Receptor amplification or capture employed the immunoSEQ multiplex PCR assay. For the multiplex PCR, a mixture combining 60 forward primers for TCR Vbeta segments and 13 reverse primers for TCR Jbeta segments was used. TCRdb carries this immuneACCESS record with in-frame sequences only. Its versions omit some clonotypes, under half of them owing to an unresolved V gene in the studies checked, with the rest unexplained. Per the sample table, the count is about 200,000 clones. The ten largest clones capture almost 6.5% of the sample. Sequenced material: PBMCs. The source is a man between 25 and 39 years old in good health and CMV-seronegative.

The chain joins TRBV6-1 to TRBJ1-5, with TRBD1 matching 7 bases. The ends lost 6 bases at V and 8 bases at J; junction bases unmatched: 13. Per germline, CDR1 MNHNS and CDR2 SASEGT. The CDR3 sequence is 15 residues long. CDR3 in DNA: TGTGCCAGCAGCTTTGACAGGGCTCAGGGTAAGCCCCAGCATTTT. This sequence encodes CASSFDRAQGKPQHF.

The V gene is TRBV27, the J gene TRBJ2-6; D unclear. The CDR3 is 17 amino acids. V lost 5 bases to trimming and J lost 0 bases, with 14 bases between them. The germline CDR1 and CDR2 sequences are MNHEY and SMNVEV (reference sequence). The CDR3 DNA follows: TGTGCCAGCAGTCGAGGCAGAACTGGCTCTGGGGCCAACGTCCTGACTTTC. The encoded protein is CASSRGRTGSGANVLTF.

Concerning this clone: This specimen includes other DNA sequences encoding the same CDR3. The chain links TRBV5-4 to TRBJ2-7; 7 positions agree with TRBD1. V shed 4 bases and J 2 bases; nucleotides not matched to a gene: 6. CDR1 is SGHNT, CDR2 YYREEE, per germline (reference sequence). The CDR3 has 14 amino acids. CDR3: CASSPGQGAYEQYF. As DNA, the CDR3 is TGTGCCAGCAGCCCAGGGCAGGGGGCCTACGAGCAGTACTTC. The whole variable domain, filled in from reference TRBV5-4 and TRBJ2-7, reads ETGVTQSPTHLIKTRGQQVTLRCSSQSGHNTVSWYQQALGQGPQFIFQYYREEENGRGNFPPRFSGLQFPNYSSELNVNALELDDSALYLCASSPGQGAYEQYFGPGTRLTVT.

The CDR3 region has the DNA TGTGCCAGTAGTATAGATCTACAGCCCAATTCACCCCTCCACTTT. Translated: CASSIDLQPNSPLHF. The chain is built from TRBV19 and TRBJ1-6; D unresolved. There are 15 residues in the CDR3. The germline CDR1 and CDR2 sequences are LNHDA and SQIVND (reference sequence). V was cut by 0 bases and J by 7 bases, with 10 bases left in between.

The rearrangement uses TRBV9 and TRBJ1-1, with a weak D call TRBD1 (5 bases). The CDR3 consists of 17 residues. Germline lookup yields CDR1 SGDLS and CDR2 YYNGEE. Trimming cost V 3 bases and J 0 bases, with 18 bases left between them. The CDR3 DNA reads TGTGCCAGCAGCGGTGAGATTGACAGTTATATGAACACTGAAGCTTTCTTT. The encoded protein is CASSGEIDSYMNTEAFF.

This rearrangement joins TRBV4-1 to TRBJ2-5; no reliable D call. The CDR3 spans 13 residues. The germline gives CDR1 MGHRA, CDR2 YSYEKL. V was pared by 1 base and J by 8 bases, with 11 bases between. The chain's CDR3 is CASSQVPLGTQYF. CDR3 bases: TGCGCCAGCAGCCAAGTACCCCTAGGTACCCAGTACTTC.

The V and J genes are TRBV14 and TRBJ2-1, with 7 bases that match TRBD2. The V gene's germline CDR1 is SGHDN and CDR2 FVKESK. The CDR3 totals 15 residues. Trimming cost V 1 base and J 10 bases; bases outside gene matches: 10. CDR3 loop: CASSQVHGGGGEQFF. The CDR3 DNA reads as TGTGCCAGCAGCCAAGTGCACGGCGGGGGAGGAGAGCAGTTCTTC.

The chain combines TRBV7-9 with TRBJ1-3; D gene ambiguous. CDR1 and CDR2 from the germline V gene are SEHNR and FQNEAQ (reference sequence). The CDR3 loop spans 14 amino acids. V dropped 3 bases and J dropped 2 bases, with 8 bases sitting between them. The CDR3 nucleotides read TGTGCCAGCAGCTTTACCGGGGCTGGAAACACCATATATTTT. It yields the protein CASSFTGAGNTIYF.

The genes are TRBV7-9 and TRBJ1-2; 11 positions match TRBD1. V lost 5 bases, J lost 7 bases, and 6 bases stayed unmatched. CDR3 length: 14 residues. Germline CDR1 SEHNR, CDR2 FQNEAQ (reference sequence). The CDR3 region has the DNA TGTGCCAGCAGCGAGGGACAGGGGGTTATTGGCTACACCTTC. Amino acids: CASSEGQGVIGYTF.

This chain joins TRBV19 and TRBJ1-2; 7 bases line up with TRBD1. Germline CDR1 reads LNHDA; CDR2 reads SQIVND (reference sequence). Trimming at V came to 7 bases and at J to 1 base, leaving 9 bases not matched to a gene. There are 15 residues in the CDR3. This CDR3 is CASKRTGGDNYGYTF. The CDR3, as DNA: TGTGCCAGTAAAAGGACAGGTGGAGATAACTATGGCTACACCTTC.

J is TRBJ2-7 and V is TRBV7-2, with D possibly being TRBD1 (6 bases). Between the trimmed V and J ends, which lost 3 bases and 5 bases, there was a span of 17 bases. CDR1 and CDR2 from the germline V gene are SGHTA and FQGNSA. This CDR3 has 15 amino acids. CDR3 nucleotides: TGTGCCAGCAGCTTTAGAGGACAGACATCCGACGAGCAGTACTTC. Translating it yields CASSFRGQTSDEQYF.